This record concerns one T cell receptor (beta chain) sequence. The germline V gene has CDR1 SGHAT and CDR2 FQNNGV. The CDR3 covers 17 residues. V was pared by 1 base and J by 5 bases, with 21 bases between. This sample stems from a study of immune evolution from preneoplasia to lung adenocarcinoma. The assay was immunoSEQ multiplex PCR, and TCRdb's table has in-frame clones only and misses some. The sample shows 15,000 or so clones, 85% to 90% of them seen only once. Sequencing input: FFPE lung adenocarcinoma in situ tissue. The clonotype was recovered from a donor aged 70 or older with lung adenocarcinoma. The genes are TRBV11-2 and TRBJ2-7, with D perhaps assigned TRBD1 or TRBD2 (5 bases each). In DNA form, the CDR3 reads TGTGCCAGCAGCTTAGTGCACGGGGCCTATCGGGTGGACGAGCAGTACTTC. This sequence encodes CASSLVHGAYRVDEQYF.